This record looks at one T cell receptor beta chain sequence and its context. The antigen is undetermined. Germline CDR1 and CDR2: LGHNT and FRNRAP. J was trimmed by 7 bases and V by 2 bases; bases with no gene match: 12. The CDR3 spans 16 residues. This entry is derived from a study of cytomegalovirus exposure and HLA in healthy donors. Study-wide points: Most TCR beta V segments were productive about 87% or about 30% of the time in an earlier analysis.

Primers included in the PCR were 60 Vbeta and 13 Jbeta primers. The data were produced by immunoSEQ multiplex PCR, yet TCRdb's version contains in-frame clones alone and is incomplete. The sample gives around 150,000 clones, 65% to 80% of which show up once; 1.5% to 2% is in the top ten. This chain links TRBV12-5 with TRBJ1-1; 8 bases map to TRBD1. The origin of this receptor is a human donor in good health. The specimen was PBMCs. The CDR3 coding sequence is TGTGCTAGTGGTTTGCATCTCGACAGGGGATCGAGTGAAGCTTTCTTT. It translates to CASGLHLDRGSSEAFF. The whole variable domain, remainder taken from reference TRBV12-5 and TRBJ1-1, is DARVTQTPRHKVTEMGQEVTMRCQPILGHNTVFWYRQTMMQGLELLAYFRNRAPLDDSGMPKDRFSAEMPDATLATLKIQPSEPRDSAVYFCASGLHLDRGSSEAFFGQGTRLTVV.